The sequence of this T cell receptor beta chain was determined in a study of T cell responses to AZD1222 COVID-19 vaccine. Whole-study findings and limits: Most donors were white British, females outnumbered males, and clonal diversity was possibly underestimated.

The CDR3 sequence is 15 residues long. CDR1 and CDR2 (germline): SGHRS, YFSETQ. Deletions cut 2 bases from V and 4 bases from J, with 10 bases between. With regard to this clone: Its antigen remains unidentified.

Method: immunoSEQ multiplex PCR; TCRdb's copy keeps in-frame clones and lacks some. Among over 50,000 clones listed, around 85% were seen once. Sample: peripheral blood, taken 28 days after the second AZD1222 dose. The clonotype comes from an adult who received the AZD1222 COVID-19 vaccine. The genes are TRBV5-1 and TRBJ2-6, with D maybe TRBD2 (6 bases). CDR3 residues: CASSFGGPGANVLTF. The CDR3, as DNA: TGCGCCAGCAGCTTCGGGGGTCCCGGGGCCAACGTCCTGACTTTC. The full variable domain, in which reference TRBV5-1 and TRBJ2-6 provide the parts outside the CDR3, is KAGVTQTPRYLIKTRGQQVTLSCSPISGHRSVSWYQQTPGQGLQFLFEYFSETQRNKGNFPGRFSGRQFSNSRSEMNVSTLELGDSALYLCASSFGGPGANVLTFGAGSRLTVL.